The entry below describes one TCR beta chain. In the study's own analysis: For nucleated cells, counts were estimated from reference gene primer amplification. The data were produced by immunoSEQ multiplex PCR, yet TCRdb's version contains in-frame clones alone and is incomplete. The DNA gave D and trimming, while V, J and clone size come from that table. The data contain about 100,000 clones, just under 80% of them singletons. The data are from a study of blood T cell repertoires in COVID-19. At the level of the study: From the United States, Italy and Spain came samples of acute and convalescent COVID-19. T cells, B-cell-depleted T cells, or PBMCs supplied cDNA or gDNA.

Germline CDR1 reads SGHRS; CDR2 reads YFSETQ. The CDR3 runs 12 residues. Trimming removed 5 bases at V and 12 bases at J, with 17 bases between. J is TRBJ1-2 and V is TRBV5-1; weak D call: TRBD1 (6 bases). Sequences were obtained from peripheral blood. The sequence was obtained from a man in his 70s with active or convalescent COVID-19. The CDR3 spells CASSPGGRSNTF. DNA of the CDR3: TGCGCCAGCAGTCCCGGGGGGCGAAGTAACACCTTC.